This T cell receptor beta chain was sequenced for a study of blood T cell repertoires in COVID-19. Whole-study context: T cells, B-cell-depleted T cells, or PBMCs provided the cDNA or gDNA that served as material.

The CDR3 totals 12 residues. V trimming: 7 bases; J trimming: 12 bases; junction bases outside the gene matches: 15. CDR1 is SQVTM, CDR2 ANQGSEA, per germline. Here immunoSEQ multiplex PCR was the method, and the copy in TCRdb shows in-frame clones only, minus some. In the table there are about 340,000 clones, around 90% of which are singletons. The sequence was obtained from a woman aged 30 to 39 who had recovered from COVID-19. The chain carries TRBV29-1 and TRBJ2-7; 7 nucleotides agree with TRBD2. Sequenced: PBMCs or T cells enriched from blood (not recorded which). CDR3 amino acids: CSAEGFLGGRYF. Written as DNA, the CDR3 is TGCAGCGCCGAGGGGTTTCTGGGGGGGAGGTACTTC.